A selection of T cell receptor beta chains follows, all from one sample in a study of shared clonotypes between healthy human individuals. This table comes from immunoSEQ multiplex PCR, and its TCRdb copy is limited to in-frame clones, with some not included. This sample has about 590,000 clones, with 95% to 96% found just once. Material: naive CD8+ T cells sorted from blood. The receptors come from a woman in her thirties in good health. Each CDR3 is given with its conserved first and last residue. Clone size appears in some rows only: once, few, many, or a class for an expanded clone.

v_gene: TRBV20-1
abundance: NA
CDR3aa: CSAREVWEQYF

v_gene: TRBV19
abundance: NA
CDR3aa: CASSIDLLGMNIEAFF

v_gene: TRBV6-1
abundance: NA
CDR3aa: CAARQAHEQYF

v_gene: TRBV5-4
abundance: NA
CDR3aa: CASRLLGGAGGYTF

v_gene: TRBV27
abundance: once
CDR3aa: CASSLDAHNEQFF

v_gene: TRBV9
abundance: NA
CDR3aa: CASSDPPFGTAVMNTEAFF

v_gene: TRBV9
abundance: NA
CDR3aa: CASSLGDRGYETQYF

v_gene: TRBV13
abundance: NA
CDR3aa: CASSLEGNTEAFF

v_gene: TRBV27
abundance: NA
CDR3aa: CASSATVLGDTEAFF

v_gene: TRBV7-9
abundance: NA
CDR3aa: CASSLAQGAHTEAFF

v_gene: TRBV13
abundance: NA
CDR3aa: CASSLGGRGIGELFF

v_gene: TRBV5-1
abundance: NA
CDR3aa: CASSLQFLTDPGGDTQYF

v_gene: TRBV27
abundance: NA
CDR3aa: CASSKGGDGYTF

v_gene: TRBV7-2
abundance: NA
CDR3aa: CASSLVAGHQPNTEAFF

v_gene: TRBV28
abundance: NA
CDR3aa: CASSLTTSGPSYEQYF

v_gene: TRBV2
abundance: once
CDR3aa: CASSSLTGSQPYEQYF

v_gene: TRBV29-1
abundance: NA
CDR3aa: CSVVASGISYEQYF

v_gene: TRBV6-6
abundance: NA
CDR3aa: CASSFSNYNEQFF

v_gene: TRBV28
abundance: NA
CDR3aa: CASSFPGLTNSPLHF

v_gene: TRBV7-6
abundance: NA
CDR3aa: CASSPGTGVYEQYF

v_gene: TRBV6-4
abundance: NA
CDR3aa: CASSSSGSGVDTQYF

v_gene: TRBV7-3
abundance: NA
CDR3aa: CASSSINNEQFF

v_gene: TRBV9
abundance: once
CDR3aa: CASSSGPPTGSNQPQHF

v_gene: TRBV7-9
abundance: NA
CDR3aa: CASSSLTGVDEQYF

v_gene: TRBV13
abundance: NA
CDR3aa: CASRELLTVNTEAFF

v_gene: TRBV9
abundance: once
CDR3aa: CASSVATASGSYEQYF

v_gene: TRBV7-9
abundance: NA
CDR3aa: CASSHGLANLLSTYNEQFF

v_gene: TRBV5-6
abundance: NA
CDR3aa: CASGHGSLWGANTGELFF

v_gene: TRBV6-1
abundance: NA
CDR3aa: CASSEGSGLGWNTEAFF

v_gene: TRBV28
abundance: NA
CDR3aa: CASSLLAAITDTQYF

v_gene: TRBV7-9
abundance: NA
CDR3aa: CASRQGITDTQYF